The 27 T cell receptor beta chains listed next were all sequenced from one sample in a study of cytotoxic CD8 clonotypes in ibrutinib-treated CLL. Clones were read by immunoSEQ multiplex PCR, and TCRdb kept only the in-frame ones, dropping some. The table shows some 140,000 clones, with around 90% occurring only once. The sample here was PBMCs, taken after 12 months of ibrutinib treatment. These receptors all come from a human donor with chronic lymphocytic leukemia.

The chain is built from TRBV5-1 and TRBJ1-4; D is uncertain. The germline CDR1 and CDR2 sequences are SGHRS and YFSETQ. CDR3 size: 12 residues. Trimming removed 4 bases at V and 11 bases at J, with 12 bases between. CDR3 loop: CASSGSAAKLFF. CDR3 sequence (DNA): TGCGCCAGCAGCGGATCAGCGGCGAAACTGTTTTTT.

This chain links TRBV18 with TRBJ1-4; tentative D call: TRBD1 (6 bases). The CDR3 runs to 12 residues. The V end lost 2 bases, the J end lost 8 bases, and 6 bases lay between the germline ends. Per germline, CDR1 KGHSH and CDR2 LQKENI. CDR3 sequence reads: CASSPGGEKLFF. In DNA, the CDR3 is TGTGCCAGCTCACCAGGGGGCGAAAAACTGTTTTTT.

The V gene is TRBV4-1, the J gene TRBJ2-6; D might be TRBD2 (6 bases). Germline V CDR1 and CDR2: MGHRA, YSYEKL. This CDR3 contains 17 residues. Deletions cut 6 bases from V and 0 bases from J, with 15 bases between. The chain's CDR3 is CASRPGGSPSGANVLTF. Written as DNA, the CDR3 is TGCGCCAGCAGGCCAGGAGGGAGTCCCTCTGGGGCCAACGTCCTGACTTTC.

This chain connects TRBV11-3 to TRBJ1-1, with D hard to call. The length of the CDR3 is 12 residues. V was shortened by 2 bases and J by 1 base, with 2 bases between the two germline ends. Germline V CDR1 and CDR2: SGHNT, YENEEA. CDR3 nucleotide sequence: TGTGCCAGCAGCTTATCGAACACTGAAGCTTTCTTT. This encodes CASSLSNTEAFF. The full variable domain, in which reference TRBV11-3 and TRBJ1-1 provide the parts outside the CDR3, is EAGVVQSPRYKIIEKKQPVAFWCNPISGHNTLYWYLQNLGQGPELLIRYENEEAVDDSQLPKDRFSAERLKGVDSTLKIQPAELGDSAVYLCASSLSNTEAFFGQGTRLTVV.

The chain has TRBV9 and TRBJ2-2; the D is unclear. Trimming took off 0 bases at V and 3 bases at J, with 15 bases between the two ends. Per the germline V gene, CDR1 is SGDLS and CDR2 is YYNGEE. This CDR3 has 17 residues. The CDR3 nucleotides read TGTGCCAGCAGCGTAGCTCCCGGACGCTATTACACCGGGGAGCTGTTTTTT. Translating it yields CASSVAPGRYYTGELFF. The variable domain in full, with the rest retrieved from reference TRBV9 and TRBJ2-2, is DSGVTQTPKHLITATGQRVTLRCSPRSGDLSVYWYQQSLDQGLQFLIQYYNGEERAKGNILERFSAQQFPDLHSELNLSSLELGDSALYFCASSVAPGRYYTGELFFGEGSRLTVL.

This chain uses TRBV11-2 with TRBJ2-1; D may be TRBD2 (6 bases). Germline CDR1 is SGHAT and CDR2 is FQNNGV. Trimming pared 0 bases from V and 9 bases from J, leaving 12 bases between. This CDR3 contains 14 residues. The CDR3 DNA is TGTGCCAGCAGCTTAGATGGAACGGGAGTTGAGCAGTTCTTC. This gives the protein CASSLDGTGVEQFF.

Written as DNA, the CDR3 is TGCGCCAGCAGCCAAGATCACCTCGGGAGTTCTGTTTACAATGAGCAGTTCTTC. Translating it yields CASSQDHLGSSVYNEQFF. J is TRBJ2-1 and V is TRBV4-1, with D tentatively TRBD2 (6 bases). The germline V gene has CDR1 MGHRA and CDR2 YSYEKL. V was shortened by 0 bases and J by 4 bases, with 19 bases between the two germline ends. The CDR3 has 18 residues.

The chain joins TRBV27 to TRBJ1-5; possibly TRBD1 for D (5 bases). The CDR3 totals 16 residues. Germline V gene data show CDR1 as MNHEY and CDR2 as SMNVEV (reference sequence). V lost 6 bases to trimming and J lost 11 bases, with 26 bases between them. The CDR3: CASSLVRLEGIGAQHF. In DNA, the CDR3 is TGTGCCAGCAGCCTAGTCCGGCTAGAGGGGATAGGGGCCCAGCATTTT.

The gene calls are TRBV28 and TRBJ1-1; perhaps TRBD1 as D (6 bases). Germline V gene data show CDR1 as MDHEN and CDR2 as SYDVKM. Trimming pared 4 bases from V and 10 bases from J, leaving 13 bases between. The CDR3 sequence is 12 residues long. The DNA for the CDR3 is TGTGCCAGCAGTTCAACAGGGAAGCCAGCTTTCTTT. This gives the protein CASSSTGKPAFF.

This chain uses TRBV27 with TRBJ2-2; D possibly uses TRBD1 or TRBD2 (5 bases each). CDR1 is MNHEY and CDR2 is SMNVEV in the germline V gene (reference sequence). The CDR3 is made up of 17 amino acids. V lost 0 bases to trimming and J lost 7 bases, with 18 bases between them. CDR3: CASSLSPQGGRDGELFF. As DNA, the CDR3 is TGTGCCAGCAGTTTATCCCCCCAAGGAGGCAGGGACGGGGAGCTGTTTTTT.

V usage is TRBV7-9 and J usage is TRBJ1-5; D gene unclear. The CDR3 covers 15 residues. Trimming cost V 0 bases and J 5 bases, with 11 bases left between them. Germline V gene data show CDR1 as SEHNR and CDR2 as FQNEAQ (reference sequence). The CDR3 sequence is CASSLAGGGDQPQHF. Written as DNA, the CDR3 is TGTGCCAGCAGCTTAGCCGGCGGAGGAGATCAGCCCCAGCATTTT.

The chain employs TRBV6-5 and TRBJ2-7; 9 nucleotides match TRBD1. V lost 5 bases and J lost 6; bases outside the gene matches: 8. The CDR3 consists of 14 residues. Germline V gene sequence: CDR1 MNHEY, CDR2 SVGAGI. CDR3 loop: CASSGGQGRREQYF. The CDR3 DNA is TGTGCCAGCAGTGGAGGACAGGGGAGGCGCGAGCAGTACTTC.

V gene TRBV5-1 combines with J gene TRBJ2-7; 8 bases agree with TRBD2. The junction had 14 bases not matched to a gene; V was cut back by 4 bases and J by 5 bases. CDR3 length equals 16 residues. CDR1 is SGHRS and CDR2 is YFSETQ in the germline V gene. The CDR3 DNA is TGCGCCAGCAGCCGGGGGAAAGCGGGAGAGGCGGACGAGCAGTACTTC. The encoded protein is CASSRGKAGEADEQYF.

The genes are TRBV27 and TRBJ2-4; the D is unclear. The germline V and J ends were trimmed by 6 bases and 1 base, with 10 bases remaining between them. CDR1 and CDR2 from the germline V gene are MNHEY and SMNVEV (reference sequence). The CDR3 length is 14 residues. CDR3 sequence reads: CASRALGAKNIQYF. The CDR3 DNA reads TGTGCCAGCAGGGCGTTGGGGGCCAAAAACATTCAGTACTTC.

This chain links TRBV5-1 with TRBJ2-4; possibly TRBD1 for D (5 bases). V lost 4 bases and J 5 bases, leaving 13 bases between the germline ends. Germline lookup yields CDR1 SGHRS and CDR2 YFSETQ. This CDR3 comprises 14 residues. The CDR3 sequence is CASSIGHTENIQYF. CDR3 bases: TGCGCCAGCAGCATAGGACACACCGAAAACATTCAGTACTTC.

The V gene is TRBV27, the J gene TRBJ2-3; a possible D gene is TRBD1 (5 bases). Between the trimmed V and J ends, which lost 2 bases and 5 bases, there was a span of 17 bases. This CDR3 is built from 16 residues. Per the germline V gene, CDR1 is MNHEY and CDR2 is SMNVEV (reference sequence). CDR3 nucleotides: TGTGCCAGCAGTTTAAAAGGGGCCCAGAGAGGAGATACGCAGTATTTT. Residues: CASSLKGAQRGDTQYF.

The V call is TRBV19, the J call TRBJ2-1; the match to TRBD2 covers 10 bases. The germline gives CDR1 LNHDA, CDR2 SQIVND (reference sequence). The CDR3 loop spans 14 amino acids. Unmatched junction bases numbered 9, after V lost 8 bases and J lost 8 bases. The DNA of the CDR3 is TGTGCCAGTCGGCCTAGCGGGAGTGAGGATGAGCAGTTCTTC. Translating gives CASRPSGSEDEQFF.

This chain joins TRBV7-3 and TRBJ2-1; the match to TRBD1 covers 9 bases. The CDR3 extends over 15 amino acids. The V segment lost 5 bases and the J segment 8 bases; nucleotides outside the gene matches: 10. Per the germline V gene, CDR1 is SGHTA and CDR2 is FQGTGA. The CDR3 DNA follows: TGTGCCAGCAGCGACTCCGGGACAGGGATCGATGAGCAGTTCTTC. Its protein is CASSDSGTGIDEQFF.

The chain employs TRBV5-6 and TRBJ2-7; D uncertain. The CDR3 loop spans 13 amino acids. The germline gives CDR1 SGHDT, CDR2 YYEEEE. V lost 6 bases, J lost 7 bases, and 17 bases lay in between. CDR3: CASTNIGVEEQYF. CDR3 DNA sequence: TGTGCCAGCACCAATATCGGTGTTGAAGAGCAGTACTTC.

This clone occurred once. The chain links TRBV7-2 to TRBJ1-1, with D unresolved. V lost 5 bases to trimming and J lost 5 bases, with 12 bases between them. The V gene's germline CDR1 is SGHTA and CDR2 FQGNSA. This CDR3 contains 13 residues. CDR3: CASSLRLATEAFF. CDR3 nucleotide sequence: TGTGCCAGCAGCCTACGCTTGGCTACTGAAGCTTTCTTT.

The chain is built from TRBV6-6 and TRBJ2-5; D is unclear. Germline loops: CDR1 MNHNY, CDR2 SVGAGI (reference sequence). Trimming cost V 2 bases and J 1 base, with 8 bases left between them. The CDR3 length is 14 residues. The CDR3 DNA reads as TGTGCCAGCAGTTACATGACCCCCCAAGAGACCCAGTACTTC. Its translation is CASSYMTPQETQYF.

The chain recombines TRBV5-4 with TRBJ1-4; 8 bases fit TRBD1. V lost 3 bases and J lost 6; bases outside the gene matches: 10. The length of the CDR3 is 16 residues. CDR1 is SGHNT, CDR2 YYREEE, per germline (reference sequence). The CDR3 loop reads CASSSRTGGLDEKLFF. The CDR3 bases are TGTGCCAGCAGCTCGCGCACAGGGGGGCTGGATGAAAAACTGTTTTTT.

The chain employs TRBV10-3 and TRBJ2-5; 8 bases map to TRBD1. The CDR3 length is 14 residues. The trim removed 6 bases at V and 3 bases at J, leaving 6 bases unmatched. Germline V gene sequence: CDR1 ENHRY, CDR2 SYGVKD. The CDR3 loop reads CAISGQGSEETQYF. DNA for the CDR3: TGTGCCATCAGCGGACAGGGTTCCGAAGAGACCCAGTACTTC.

DNA of the CDR3: TGTGCCTGGAGTGTGCAGGGAATCCACGAGCAGTACTTC. Translating gives CAWSVQGIHEQYF. V and J are TRBV30 and TRBJ2-7; D perhaps matches TRBD1 (5 bases). V lost 0 bases and J 5 bases, leaving 11 bases between the germline ends. This CDR3 comprises 13 residues. The V gene's germline CDR1 is GTSNPN and CDR2 SVGIG (reference sequence).

The CDR3 bases are TGTGCCAGCAGCTCCCACGCTTATGGACCTGGGGCCAACGTCCTGACTTTC. Amino acids: CASSSHAYGPGANVLTF. This rearrangement joins TRBV13 to TRBJ2-6, with D hard to call. The germline V gene encodes CDR1 PRHDT and CDR2 FYEKMQ (reference sequence). The CDR3 length is 17 residues. V gave up 4 bases and J gave up 2 bases, with 15 bases separating them.

This clone was found a few times. This rearrangement joins TRBV20-1 to TRBJ1-2; unclear D gene. The V end lost 6 bases, the J end lost 1 base, and 6 bases lay between the germline ends. Looked up from germline, CDR1 is DFQATT and CDR2 is SNEGSKA (reference sequence). This CDR3 spans 11 amino acids. The CDR3, as DNA: TGCAGTGCCCGGAGTAACTATGGCTACACCTTC. Its protein is CSARSNYGYTF.

V usage is TRBV10-1 and J usage is TRBJ2-7; D remains unclear. Germline CDR1 and CDR2: WNHNN and SYGVQD (reference sequence). The CDR3 is made up of 11 amino acids. Trimming took off 6 bases at V and 3 bases at J, with 6 bases between the two ends. The CDR3 bases are TGCGCCAGCAGGACGGACTACGAGCAGTACTTC. Protein product: CASRTDYEQYF.